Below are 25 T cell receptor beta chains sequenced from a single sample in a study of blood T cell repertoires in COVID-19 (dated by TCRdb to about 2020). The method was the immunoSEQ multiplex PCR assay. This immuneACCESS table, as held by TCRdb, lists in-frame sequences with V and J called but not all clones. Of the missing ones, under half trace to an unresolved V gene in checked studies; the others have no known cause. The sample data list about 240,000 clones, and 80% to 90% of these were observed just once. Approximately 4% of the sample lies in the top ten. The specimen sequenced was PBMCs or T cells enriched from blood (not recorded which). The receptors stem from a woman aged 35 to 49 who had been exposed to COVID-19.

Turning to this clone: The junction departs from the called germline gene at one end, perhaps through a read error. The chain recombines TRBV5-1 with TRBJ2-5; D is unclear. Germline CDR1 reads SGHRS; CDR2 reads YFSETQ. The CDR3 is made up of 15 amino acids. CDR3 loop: CASSLGSGNQETQYF. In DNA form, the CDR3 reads TGCGCCAGCAGTTTGGGGTCAGGAAACCAAGAGACCCAGTACTTC.

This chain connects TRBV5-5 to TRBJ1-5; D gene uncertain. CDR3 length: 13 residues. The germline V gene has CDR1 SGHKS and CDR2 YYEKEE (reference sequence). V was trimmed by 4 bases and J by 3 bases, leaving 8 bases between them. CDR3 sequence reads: CASSVTVNQPQHF. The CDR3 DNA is TGTGCCAGCAGCGTAACAGTCAATCAGCCCCAGCATTTT.

CDR3 residues: CASSPTGRGFSGANVLTF. The CDR3 bases are TGTGCCAGCAGTCCGACAGGCCGCGGGTTCTCTGGGGCCAACGTCCTGACTTTC. The genes are TRBV27 and TRBJ2-6; D may be TRBD1 (6 bases). Trimming took 5 bases from V and 0 from J, leaving 17 bases between them. The CDR3 is made up of 18 amino acids. Germline V gene sequence: CDR1 MNHEY, CDR2 SMNVEV (reference sequence).

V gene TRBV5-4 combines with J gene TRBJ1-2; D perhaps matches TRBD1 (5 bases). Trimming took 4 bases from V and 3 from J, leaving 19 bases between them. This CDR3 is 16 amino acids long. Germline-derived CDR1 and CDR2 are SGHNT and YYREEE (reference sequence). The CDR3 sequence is CASSPTNSIRDYGYTF. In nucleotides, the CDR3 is TGTGCCAGCAGCCCCACCAATAGTATCAGGGACTATGGCTACACCTTC.

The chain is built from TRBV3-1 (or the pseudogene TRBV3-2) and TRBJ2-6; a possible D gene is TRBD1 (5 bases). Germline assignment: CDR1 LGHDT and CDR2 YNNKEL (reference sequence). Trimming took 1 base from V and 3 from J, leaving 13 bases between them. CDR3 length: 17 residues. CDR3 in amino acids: CASSQGPRVVGANVLTF. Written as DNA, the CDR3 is TGTGCCAGCAGCCAAGGCCCCAGGGTGGTTGGGGCCAACGTCCTGACTTTC.

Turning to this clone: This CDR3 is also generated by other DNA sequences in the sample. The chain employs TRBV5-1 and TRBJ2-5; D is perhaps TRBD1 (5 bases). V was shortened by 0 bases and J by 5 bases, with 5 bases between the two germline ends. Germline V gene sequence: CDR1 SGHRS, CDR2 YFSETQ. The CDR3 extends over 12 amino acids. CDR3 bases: TGCGCCAGCAGCTTGGCAGGGGAGACCCAGTACTTC. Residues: CASSLAGETQYF.

Here the CDR3 reads CASGLAGGTEAFF. DNA for the CDR3: TGTGCTAGTGGTTTGGCAGGGGGCACTGAAGCTTTCTTT. The chain carries TRBV12-5 and TRBJ1-1; TRBD1 matches 7 bases. Germline V gene lookup returns CDR1 LGHNT and CDR2 FRNRAP. The length of the CDR3 is 13 residues. The junction had 0 bases not matched to a gene; V was cut back by 1 base and J by 4 bases.

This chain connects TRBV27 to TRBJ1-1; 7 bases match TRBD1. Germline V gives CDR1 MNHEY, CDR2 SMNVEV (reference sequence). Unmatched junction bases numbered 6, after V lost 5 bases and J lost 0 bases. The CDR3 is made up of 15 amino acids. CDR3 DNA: TGTGCCAGCAGTCCGAAAGGGGGCATGAACACTGAAGCTTTCTTT. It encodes CASSPKGGMNTEAFF.

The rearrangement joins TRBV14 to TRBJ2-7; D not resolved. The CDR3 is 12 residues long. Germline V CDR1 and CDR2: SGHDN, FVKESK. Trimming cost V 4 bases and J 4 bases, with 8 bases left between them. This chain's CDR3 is CASSPGSYEQYF. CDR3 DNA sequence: TGTGCCAGCAGCCCCGGGTCATACGAGCAGTACTTC. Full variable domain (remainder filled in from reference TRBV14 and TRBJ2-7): EAGVTQFPSHSVIEKGQTVTLRCDPISGHDNLYWYRRVMGKEIKFLLHFVKESKQDESGMPNNRFLAERTGGTYSTLKVQPAELEDSGVYFCASSPGSYEQYFGPGTRLTVT.

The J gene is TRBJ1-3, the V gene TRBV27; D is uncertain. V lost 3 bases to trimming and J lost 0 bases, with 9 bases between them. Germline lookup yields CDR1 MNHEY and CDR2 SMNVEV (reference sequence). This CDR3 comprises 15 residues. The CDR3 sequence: CASSFGRSSGNTIYF. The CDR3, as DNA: TGTGCCAGCAGTTTTGGTCGGAGCTCTGGAAACACCATATATTTT.

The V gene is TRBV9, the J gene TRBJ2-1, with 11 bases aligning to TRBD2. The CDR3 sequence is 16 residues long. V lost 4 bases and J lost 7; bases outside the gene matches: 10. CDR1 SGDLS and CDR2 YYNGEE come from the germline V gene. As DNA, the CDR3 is TGTGCCAGCAGCTTAACCGGGACTAGCGGCGTGAATGAGCAGTTCTTC. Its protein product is CASSLTGTSGVNEQFF.

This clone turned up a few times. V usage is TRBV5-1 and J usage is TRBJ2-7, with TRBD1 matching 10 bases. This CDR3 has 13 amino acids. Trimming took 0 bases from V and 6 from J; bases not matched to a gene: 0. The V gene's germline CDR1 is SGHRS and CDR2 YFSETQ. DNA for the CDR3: TGCGCCAGCAGCTTGGGGGACAGGGGCGAGCAGTACTTC. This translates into CASSLGDRGEQYF.

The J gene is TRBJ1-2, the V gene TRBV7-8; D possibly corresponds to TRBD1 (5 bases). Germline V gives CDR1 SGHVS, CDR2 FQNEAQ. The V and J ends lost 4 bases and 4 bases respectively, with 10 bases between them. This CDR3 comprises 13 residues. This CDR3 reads CASSSQGSYGYTF. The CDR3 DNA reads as TGTGCCAGCAGCTCGCAGGGTTCCTATGGCTACACCTTC.

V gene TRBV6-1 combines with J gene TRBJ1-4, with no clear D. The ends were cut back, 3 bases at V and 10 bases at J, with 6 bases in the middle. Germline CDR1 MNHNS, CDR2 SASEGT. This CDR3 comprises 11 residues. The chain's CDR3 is CASSEGRKLFF. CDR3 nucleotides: TGTGCCAGCAGTGAGGGCCGAAAACTGTTTTTT.

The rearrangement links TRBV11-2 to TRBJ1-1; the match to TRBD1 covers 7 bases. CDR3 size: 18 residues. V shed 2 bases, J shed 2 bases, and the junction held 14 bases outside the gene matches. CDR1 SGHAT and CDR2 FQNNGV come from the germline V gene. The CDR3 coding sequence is TGTGCCAGCAGCTTAAGATACGGGACAGCGCACCGTAACACTGAAGCTTTCTTT. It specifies CASSLRYGTAHRNTEAFF.

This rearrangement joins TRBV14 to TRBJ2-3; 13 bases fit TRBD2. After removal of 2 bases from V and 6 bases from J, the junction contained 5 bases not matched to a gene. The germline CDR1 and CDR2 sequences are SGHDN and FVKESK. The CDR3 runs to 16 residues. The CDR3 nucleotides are TGTGCCAGCAGCCAAAGGGGACTAGCGGGGTTGGATACGCAGTATTTT. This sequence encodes CASSQRGLAGLDTQYF.

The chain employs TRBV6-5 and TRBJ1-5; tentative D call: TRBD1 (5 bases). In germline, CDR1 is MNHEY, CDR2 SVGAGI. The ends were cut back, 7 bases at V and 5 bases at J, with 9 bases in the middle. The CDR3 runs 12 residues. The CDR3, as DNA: TGTGCCAGCACCCCGGGGGATCAGCCCCAGCATTTT. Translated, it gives CASTPGDQPQHF.

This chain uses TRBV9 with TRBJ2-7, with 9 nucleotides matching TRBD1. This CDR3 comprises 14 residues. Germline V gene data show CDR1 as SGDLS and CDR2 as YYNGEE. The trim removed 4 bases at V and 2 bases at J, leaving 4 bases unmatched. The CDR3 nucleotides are TGTGCCAGCAGCACCGGACAGGGGCCCTACGAGCAGTACTTC. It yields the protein CASSTGQGPYEQYF.

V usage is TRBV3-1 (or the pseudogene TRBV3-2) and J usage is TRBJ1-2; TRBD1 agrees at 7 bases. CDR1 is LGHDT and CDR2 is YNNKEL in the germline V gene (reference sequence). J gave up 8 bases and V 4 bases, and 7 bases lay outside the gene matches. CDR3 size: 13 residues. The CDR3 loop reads CASSPTQGSGYTF. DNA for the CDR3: TGTGCCAGCAGCCCCACACAGGGGTCGGGCTACACCTTC.

The CDR3 coding sequence is TGTGCCAGTAGTCGTAGCGCGGACTACAATGAGCAGTTCTTC. It codes for CASSRSADYNEQFF. The gene calls are TRBV19 and TRBJ2-1; a weak D match, TRBD2 (5 bases). Germline-derived CDR1 and CDR2 are LNHDA and SQIVND (reference sequence). With 5 bases removed from V and 3 bases from J, the gap between germline ends came to 11 bases. The CDR3 runs to 14 residues.

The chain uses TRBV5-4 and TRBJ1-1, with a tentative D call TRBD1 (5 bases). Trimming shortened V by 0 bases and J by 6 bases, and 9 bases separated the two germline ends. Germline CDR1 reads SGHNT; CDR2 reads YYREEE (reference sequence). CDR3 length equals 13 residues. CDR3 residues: CASSLGGRPEAFF. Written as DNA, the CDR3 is TGTGCCAGCAGCTTGGGGGGGAGGCCTGAAGCTTTCTTT.

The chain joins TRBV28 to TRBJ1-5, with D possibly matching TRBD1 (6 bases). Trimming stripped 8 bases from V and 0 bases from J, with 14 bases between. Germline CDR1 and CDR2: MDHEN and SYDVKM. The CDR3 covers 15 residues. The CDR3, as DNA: TGTGCCAGCGGACCCACAGGGTTTAGCAATCAGCCCCAGCATTTT. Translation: CASGPTGFSNQPQHF.

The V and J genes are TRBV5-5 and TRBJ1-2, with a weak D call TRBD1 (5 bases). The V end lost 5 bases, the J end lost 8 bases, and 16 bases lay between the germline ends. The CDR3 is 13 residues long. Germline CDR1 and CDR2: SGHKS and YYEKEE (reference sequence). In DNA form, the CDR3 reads TGTGCCAGCAGTCCGGGGGTGGGGTTCGGCTACACCTTC. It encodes CASSPGVGFGYTF.

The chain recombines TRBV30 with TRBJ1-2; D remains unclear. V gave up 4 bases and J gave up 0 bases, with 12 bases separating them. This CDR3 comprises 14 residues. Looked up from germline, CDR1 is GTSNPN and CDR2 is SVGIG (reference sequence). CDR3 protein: CAWTLSFPNYGYTF. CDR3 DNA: TGTGCCTGGACTCTAAGTTTTCCTAACTATGGCTACACCTTC. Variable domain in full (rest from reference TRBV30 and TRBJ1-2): SQTIHQWPATLVQPVGSPLSLECTVEGTSNPNLYWYRQAAGRGLQLLFYSVGIGQISSEVPQNLSASRPQDRQFILSSKKLLLSDSGFYLCAWTLSFPNYGYTFGSGTRLTVV.

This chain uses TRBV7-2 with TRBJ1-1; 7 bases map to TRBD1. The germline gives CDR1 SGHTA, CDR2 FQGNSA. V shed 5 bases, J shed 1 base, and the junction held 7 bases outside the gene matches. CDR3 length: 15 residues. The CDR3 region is CASSPRQGRNTEAFF. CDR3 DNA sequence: TGTGCCAGCAGCCCCCGACAGGGAAGGAACACTGAAGCTTTCTTT.